The 21 T cell receptor beta chains listed next were all sequenced from one sample in a study of T-cell memory formation after mild COVID-19. MiXCR, applied by TCRdb to the 5' RACE reads, yields one record per CDR3 protein. The sample includes approximately 580,000 distinct CDR3 sequences, roughly 22% seen only once; the top ten take approximately 13%. Material: PBMCs or a T cell subset sorted from them (not recorded which). The receptor source for this set is an adult woman who had mild COVID-19 (a few samples of this study predate the infection). Cell type and time point are not known.

The chain has TRBV18 and TRBJ1-2, with D hard to call. Germline CDR1 KGHSH, CDR2 LQKENI. The CDR3 runs to 15 residues. The V gene lost 3 bases and the J gene lost 7 bases, with 18 bases spanning the gap. For the CDR3, the DNA is TGTGCCAGCTCACCTTTACCTCTCGACACCATTGGCTACACCTTC. It yields the protein CASSPLPLDTIGYTF.

This clonotype appeared a few times. The chain employs TRBV19 and TRBJ2-3, with no clear D. In germline, CDR1 is LNHDA, CDR2 SQIVND (reference sequence). This CDR3 contains 12 residues. Trimming took 3 bases from V and 7 from J, leaving 8 bases between them. Here the CDR3 DNA reads TGTGCCAGTAGTATCTTGGATAATACGCAGTATTTT. Its translation: CASSILDNTQYF.

There are a few counts of this clonotype. The chain carries TRBV9 and TRBJ2-7; D may be TRBD1 or TRBD2 (5 bases each). The V end lost 7 bases, the J end lost 1 base, and 18 bases lay between the germline ends. The CDR3 runs to 15 residues. Germline V CDR1 and CDR2: SGDLS, YYNGEE. The CDR3 sequence is CASGAGDRPSYEQYF. CDR3 in DNA: TGTGCCAGCGGAGCTGGGGACCGACCTTCCTACGAGCAGTACTTC.

The chain combines TRBV24-1 with TRBJ2-1, with a tentative D call TRBD1 (5 bases). Trimming shortened V by 7 bases and J by 6 bases, and 12 bases separated the two germline ends. Germline V gives CDR1 KGHDR, CDR2 SFDVKD. This CDR3 has 13 residues. CDR3 nucleotides: TGTGCCACCAGCTCAGGGTTTTCCAATGAGCAGTTCTTC. It yields the protein CATSSGFSNEQFF.

In this sample, this clonotype turned up a few times. This chain joins TRBV15 and TRBJ2-3; weak D call: TRBD1 (5 bases). Germline CDR1 reads LNHNV; CDR2 reads YYDKDF (reference sequence). V lost 1 base and J 2 bases, leaving 13 bases between the germline ends. This CDR3 comprises 16 residues. The CDR3 reads CATSRGEQAFTDTQYF. The DNA of the CDR3 is TGTGCCACCAGCAGAGGGGAACAGGCCTTCACAGATACGCAGTATTTT.

This clonotype occurred a few times. V is TRBV19 and J is TRBJ1-1, with D unclear. Germline V gives CDR1 LNHDA, CDR2 SQIVND (reference sequence). The V end lost 4 bases, the J end lost 5 bases, and 17 bases lay between the germline ends. CDR3 size: 15 residues. CDR3 DNA: TGTGCCAGTAGTACCCAGCGGAGGGTGCGGACTGAAGCTTTCTTT. Protein product: CASSTQRRVRTEAFF.

This clonotype was counted ten times or more. The genes are TRBV20-1 and TRBJ2-1; 9 nucleotides match TRBD2. Trimming at V came to 4 bases and at J to 1 base, leaving 8 bases not matched to a gene. Germline CDR1 DFQATT, CDR2 SNEGSKA (reference sequence). This CDR3 is built from 16 residues. The DNA for the CDR3 is TGCAGTGCTACCTCTCTGGCGGGGGGGTCCTACAATGAGCAGTTCTTC. As protein: CSATSLAGGSYNEQFF.

This clonotype showed up just a few times. The chain combines TRBV7-6 with TRBJ2-5; 11 bases line up with TRBD2. The CDR3 has 16 amino acids. V was pared by 2 bases and J by 3 bases, with 5 bases of the junction left unmatched. The germline V gene encodes CDR1 SGHVS and CDR2 FNYEAQ. The CDR3 sequence is CASSLMLAGGKETQYF. DNA for the CDR3: TGTGCCAGCAGCTTAATGCTAGCGGGAGGCAAAGAGACCCAGTACTTC.

This clonotype was picked up a small number of times. This chain connects TRBV12-3 or TRBV12-4 to TRBJ1-4; no clear D. V lost 5 bases, J lost 3 bases, and 13 bases lay in between. The CDR3 has 15 amino acids. The CDR3 region is CASSPGRTSNEKLFF. CDR3 DNA: TGTGCCAGCAGTCCCGGACGGACGTCTAATGAAAAACTGTTTTTT.

The genes are TRBV20-1 and TRBJ2-7; D not certain. V lost 6 bases to trimming and J lost 0 bases, with 24 bases between them. The CDR3 totals 17 residues. The germline gives CDR1 DFQATT, CDR2 SNEGSKA (reference sequence). The CDR3 region is CSAVRRRSLIGSYEQYF. In DNA form, the CDR3 reads TGCAGTGCCGTTCGGCGTAGGAGCTTAATTGGCTCCTACGAGCAGTACTTC.

This chain links TRBV30 with TRBJ2-4; D possibly uses TRBD1 or TRBD2 (6 bases each). This CDR3 has 12 residues. Germline assignment: CDR1 GTSNPN and CDR2 SVGIG (reference sequence). Trimming removed 6 bases at V and 6 bases at J, with 12 bases between. The CDR3 sequence is CACQTGANIQYF. DNA of the CDR3: TGTGCCTGTCAGACGGGGGCAAACATTCAGTACTTC.

The chain is built from TRBV18 and TRBJ2-7, with D possibly called TRBD1 or TRBD2 (6 bases each). The ends were cut back, 1 base at V and 1 base at J, with 20 bases in the middle. The CDR3 is made up of 18 amino acids. Germline values: CDR1 KGHSH, CDR2 LQKENI. Here the CDR3 reads CASSPRLGGSSKSYEQYF. The DNA of the CDR3 is TGTGCCAGCTCACCACGATTGGGGGGCTCCTCCAAGTCCTACGAGCAGTACTTC.

The chain has TRBV6-6 and TRBJ1-3; 8 bases align to TRBD1. Germline V gives CDR1 MNHNY, CDR2 SVGAGI (reference sequence). The CDR3 length is 17 residues. V gave up 6 bases and J gave up 1 base; unmatched junction bases: 11. The CDR3 DNA reads as TGTGCCAGCAGGCCCACAGGGGGTAGACTATCTGGAAACACCATATATTTT. Amino acid sequence: CASRPTGGRLSGNTIYF.

The V call is TRBV9, the J call TRBJ2-1, with D perhaps given as TRBD1 or TRBD2 (5 bases each). V was trimmed by 4 bases and J by 6 bases, leaving 17 bases between them. Looked up from germline, CDR1 is SGDLS and CDR2 is YYNGEE. CDR3 length equals 15 residues. CDR3 protein: CASSPAGLAANEQFF. CDR3 nucleotide sequence: TGTGCCAGCAGCCCTGCAGGGCTAGCCGCCAATGAGCAGTTCTTC.

This clonotype was counted only a few times. The rearrangement uses TRBV12-3 or TRBV12-4 and TRBJ2-1; TRBD2 aligns across 12 bases. J was trimmed by 6 bases and V by 1 base; bases with no gene match: 4. The CDR3 spans 16 residues. The CDR3 nucleotides are TGTGCCAGCAGTTTAGGTCTGACTAGCGGGGGCAATGAGCAGTTCTTC. Encoded protein: CASSLGLTSGGNEQFF.

In DNA, the CDR3 is TGTGCCAGCAGTTCACTAGCGGGAGCGGGGATTAGCTCCTACAATGAGCAGTTCTTC. It is translated as CASSSLAGAGISSYNEQFF. The V call is TRBV6-2 or TRBV6-3, the J call TRBJ2-1, with TRBD2 identical over 11 bases. V dropped 4 bases and J dropped 0; count of bases not matched to a gene: 11. The V gene's germline CDR1 is MNHEY and CDR2 SVGEGT. The CDR3 loop spans 19 amino acids.

This clonotype was observed a single time. The chain carries TRBV24-1 and TRBJ2-5, with unresolved D. This CDR3 is 13 amino acids long. V was shortened by 4 bases and J by 2 bases, with 7 bases between the two germline ends. CDR1 is KGHDR, CDR2 SFDVKD, per germline. CDR3 in amino acids: CATSELAQETQYF. The CDR3 DNA reads as TGTGCCACCAGTGAGTTGGCTCAAGAGACCCAGTACTTC.

V is TRBV27 and J is TRBJ2-1; TRBD2 might be the D (5 bases). The germline CDR1 and CDR2 sequences are MNHEY and SMNVEV (reference sequence). The V and J ends lost 2 bases and 4 bases respectively, with 9 bases between them. The CDR3 is 14 amino acids. The CDR3 here is CASSLLAVYNEQFF. CDR3 nucleotides: TGTGCCAGCAGTTTACTAGCCGTATACAATGAGCAGTTCTTC.

The chain uses TRBV9 and TRBJ1-1; D gene uncertain. V lost 2 bases to trimming and J lost 0 bases, with 8 bases between them. CDR1 SGDLS and CDR2 YYNGEE come from the germline V gene. This CDR3 contains 14 residues. CDR3 loop: CASSVILMNTEAFF. CDR3 nucleotides: TGTGCCAGCAGCGTTATTCTTATGAACACTGAAGCTTTCTTT. Using reference TRBV9 and TRBJ1-1 for the parts outside the CDR3, the full variable domain is DSGVTQTPKHLITATGQRVTLRCSPRSGDLSVYWYQQSLDQGLQFLIQYYNGEERAKGNILERFSAQQFPDLHSELNLSSLELGDSALYFCASSVILMNTEAFFGQGTRLTVV.

In its sample, this clonotype was seen a few times. The rearrangement joins TRBV7-9 to TRBJ2-7; TRBD2 matches 11 bases. The CDR3 contains 15 residues. The V gene end was trimmed by 5 bases and the J gene end by 2 bases; junction bases not matched to a gene: 5. The germline gives CDR1 SEHNR, CDR2 FQNEAQ (reference sequence). CDR3: CASSRRLAGTYEQYF. The CDR3 DNA sequence: TGTGCCAGCAGCCGAAGACTAGCGGGGACCTACGAGCAGTACTTC.

This clonotype was counted ten times or more. The chain carries TRBV12-3 or TRBV12-4 and TRBJ1-5; no definite D call. The germline V and J ends were trimmed by 3 bases and 8 bases, with 8 bases remaining between them. CDR3 length: 12 amino acids. CDR3 residues: CASSFDGKPQHF. The CDR3 nucleotides are TGTGCCAGCAGTTTTGATGGAAAGCCCCAGCATTTT.